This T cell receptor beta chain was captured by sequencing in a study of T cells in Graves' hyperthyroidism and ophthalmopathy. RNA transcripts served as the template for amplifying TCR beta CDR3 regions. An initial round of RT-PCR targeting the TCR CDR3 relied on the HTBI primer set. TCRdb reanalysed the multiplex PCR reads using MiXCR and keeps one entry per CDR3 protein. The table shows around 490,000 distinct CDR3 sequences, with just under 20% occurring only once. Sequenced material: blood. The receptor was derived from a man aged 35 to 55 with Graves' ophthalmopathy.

The CDR3 spells CSARGQFNQPQHF. CDR3 sequence (DNA): TGCAGTGCTAGAGGGCAGTTCAATCAGCCCCAGCATTTT. This chain uses TRBV20-1 with TRBJ1-5; D is ambiguous. The CDR3 contains 13 residues. Germline CDR1 reads DFQATT; CDR2 reads SNEGSKA (reference sequence). Trimming shortened V by 1 base and J by 3 bases, and 7 bases separated the two germline ends.